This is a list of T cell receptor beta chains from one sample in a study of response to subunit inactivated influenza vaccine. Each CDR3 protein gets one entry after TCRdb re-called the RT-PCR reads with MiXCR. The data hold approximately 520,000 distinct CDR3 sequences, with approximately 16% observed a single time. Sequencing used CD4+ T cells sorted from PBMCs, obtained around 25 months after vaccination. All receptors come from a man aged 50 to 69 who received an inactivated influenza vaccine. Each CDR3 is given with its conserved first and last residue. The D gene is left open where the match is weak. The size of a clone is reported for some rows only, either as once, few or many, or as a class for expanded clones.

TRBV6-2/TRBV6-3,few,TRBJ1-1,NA,CASSYWGTLITEAFF,TGTGCCAGCAGTTACTGGGGGACCTTGATCACTGAAGCTTTCTTT
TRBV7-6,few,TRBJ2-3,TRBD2,CASSLANGGDTQYF,TGTGCCAGCAGCTTAGCTAACGGGGGGGATACGCAGTATTTT
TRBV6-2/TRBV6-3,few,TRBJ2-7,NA,CASSSSRDLGPYEQYF,TGTGCCAGCAGTTCTTCCCGGGACCTGGGGCCCTACGAGCAGTACTTC
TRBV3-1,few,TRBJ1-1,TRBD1,CASSQVTGRLPEAFF,TGTGCCAGCAGCCAAGTGACAGGGCGATTGCCTGAAGCTTTCTTT
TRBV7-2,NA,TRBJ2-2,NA,CASSLLAVGGNLFF,TGTGCCAGCAGCTTATTAGCGGTTGGCGGGAACCTGTTTTTT
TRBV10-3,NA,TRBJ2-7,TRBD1,CAISTGGVSYEQYF,TGTGCCATCAGTACAGGGGGCGTTTCCTACGAGCAGTACTTC
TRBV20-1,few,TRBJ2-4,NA,CSAGWTVRAVAKNIQYF,TGCAGTGCTGGGTGGACTGTTCGGGCGGTAGCCAAAAACATTCAGTACTTC
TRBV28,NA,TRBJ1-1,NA,CASSLGGVDTEAFF,TGTGCCAGCAGTTTAGGAGGGGTGGACACTGAAGCTTTCTTT
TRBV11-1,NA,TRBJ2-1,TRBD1,CASSLGGDRLQFF,TGTGCCAGCAGCTTAGGTGGGGACAGGTTGCAGTTCTTC
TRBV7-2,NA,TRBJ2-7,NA,CASSQEGFKADEQYF,TGTGCCAGCAGCCAGGAGGGCTTTAAGGCGGACGAGCAGTACTTC
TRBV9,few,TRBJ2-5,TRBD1,CASSVGMGQGARETQYF,TGTGCCAGCAGCGTAGGAATGGGACAGGGAGCGAGAGAGACCCAGTACTTC
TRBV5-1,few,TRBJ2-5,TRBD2,CASSQPGGGRQETQYF,TGCGCCAGCAGCCAGCCCGGAGGCGGGAGACAAGAGACCCAGTACTTC
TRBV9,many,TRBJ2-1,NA,CASSGRERAPYNEQFF,TGTGCCAGCAGCGGGAGAGAGCGGGCCCCCTACAATGAGCAGTTCTTC
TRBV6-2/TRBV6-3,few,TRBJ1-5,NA,CASTHTGKGMQPQHF,TGTGCCAGCACCCATACAGGGAAGGGGATGCAGCCCCAGCATTTT
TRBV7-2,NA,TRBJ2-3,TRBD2,CASSPGTSGGRTDTQYF,TGTGCCAGCAGCCCCGGGACTAGCGGGGGGAGGACAGATACGCAGTATTTT
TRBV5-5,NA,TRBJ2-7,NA,CASVGGRIYEQYF,TGTGCCAGTGTAGGGGGGAGAATCTACGAGCAGTACTTC
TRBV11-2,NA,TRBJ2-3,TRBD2,CASSLISGPWTGDTQYF,TGTGCCAGCAGCTTAATTAGCGGGCCTTGGACGGGAGATACGCAGTATTTT
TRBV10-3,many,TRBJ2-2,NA,CAIKGSGTGELFF,TGTGCCATCAAAGGGTCGGGCACCGGGGAGCTGTTTTTT
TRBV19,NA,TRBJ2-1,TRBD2,CASSLPGLAGTEQFF,TGTGCCAGTAGTCTACCGGGACTAGCGGGAACTGAGCAGTTCTTC
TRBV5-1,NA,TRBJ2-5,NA,CASSTLGRFRETQYF,TGCGCCAGCAGCACACTGGGACGGTTCAGAGAGACCCAGTACTTC
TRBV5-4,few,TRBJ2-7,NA,CASSFWTAGSYEQYF,TGTGCCAGCAGCTTCTGGACCGCCGGCTCCTACGAGCAGTACTTC
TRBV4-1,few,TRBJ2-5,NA,CASSQDRGSDPQETQYF,TGCGCCAGCAGCCAAGATCGGGGGAGCGATCCCCAAGAGACCCAGTACTTC
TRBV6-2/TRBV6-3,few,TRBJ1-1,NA,CASSWPLGNTEAFF,TGTGCCAGCAGTTGGCCTCTGGGGAACACTGAAGCTTTCTTT
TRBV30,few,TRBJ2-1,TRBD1,CAWSLGTEVFYNEQFF,TGTGCCTGGAGTTTAGGGACAGAAGTCTTTTACAATGAGCAGTTCTTC
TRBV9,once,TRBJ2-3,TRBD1,CASSGGTGTLPNTKEDF,TGTGCCAGCAGCGGGGGGACAGGAACCCTCCCAAATACGAAGGAAGATTTT
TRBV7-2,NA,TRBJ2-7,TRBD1,CASSWTGAGTNEQYF,TGTGCCAGCAGCTGGACAGGGGCAGGGACTAACGAGCAGTACTTC
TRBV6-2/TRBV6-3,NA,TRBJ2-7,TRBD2,CASSLRPAGGTYEQYF,TGTGCCAGCAGTCTCCGACCAGCGGGAGGGACCTACGAGCAGTACTTC
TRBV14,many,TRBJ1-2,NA,CASSQSRAGDGYTF,TGTGCCAGCAGCCAAAGCAGGGCCGGGGATGGCTACACCTTC
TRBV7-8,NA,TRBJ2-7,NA,CASSSTDLHGYYEQYF,TGTGCCAGCAGCTCCACAGACCTACATGGGTACTACGAGCAGTACTTC
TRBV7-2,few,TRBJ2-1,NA,CASSPKLVGGLGYEQFF,TGTGCCAGCAGCCCGAAGCTTGTGGGGGGTCTGGGTTATGAGCAGTTCTTC
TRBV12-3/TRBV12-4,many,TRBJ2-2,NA,CASDSANTGELFF,TGTGCCAGTGACAGCGCGAACACCGGGGAGCTGTTTTTT
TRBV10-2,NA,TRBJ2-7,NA,CASSEGGIGSGSYEQYF,TGCGCCAGCAGTGAGGGTGGGATCGGCTCAGGCTCCTACGAGCAGTACTTC
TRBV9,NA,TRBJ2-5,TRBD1,CASSATLGTEETQYF,TGTGCCAGCAGCGCTACCCTCGGGACAGAAGAGACCCAGTACTTC
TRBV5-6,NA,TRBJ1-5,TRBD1,CASSWGQGSNQPQHF,TGTGCCAGCAGCTGGGGACAGGGGTCCAATCAGCCCCAGCATTTT
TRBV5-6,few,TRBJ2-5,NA,CASSLLDQQTQYF,TGTGCCAGCAGCCTACTAGATCAACAGACCCAGTACTTC
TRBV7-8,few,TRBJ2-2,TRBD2,CASSSSSGRAIGELFF,TGTGCCAGCAGCTCCTCTAGCGGGAGGGCAATCGGGGAGCTGTTTTTT
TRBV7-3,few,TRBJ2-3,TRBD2,CASSLLTSGTGDTQYF,TGTGCCAGCAGCCTCCTGACTAGCGGGACCGGAGATACGCAGTATTTT
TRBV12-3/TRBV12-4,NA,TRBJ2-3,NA,CASSIGPLTDTQYF,TGTGCCAGCAGTATTGGGCCCCTCACAGATACGCAGTATTTT
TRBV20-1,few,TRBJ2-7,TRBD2,CSARGGLAGGPSGEQYF,TGCAGTGCTAGGGGGGGGCTAGCGGGAGGGCCCTCTGGGGAGCAGTACTTC
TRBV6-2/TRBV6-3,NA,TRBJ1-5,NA,CASSYSSVLSNQPQHF,TGTGCCAGCAGTTACTCGAGTGTACTTAGCAATCAGCCCCAGCATTTT
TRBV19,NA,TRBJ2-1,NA,CASSTTPWGALTYNEQFF,TGTGCCAGTAGTACCACTCCATGGGGGGCGCTGACCTACAATGAGCAGTTCTTC
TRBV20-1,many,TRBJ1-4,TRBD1,CSAHTGTGRWATNEKLFF,TGCAGTGCGCATACCGGGACAGGGAGGTGGGCAACTAATGAAAAACTGTTTTTT
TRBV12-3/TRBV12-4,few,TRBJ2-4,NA,CASSDQGIAKNIQYF,TGTGCCAGCAGTGATCAGGGGATAGCCAAAAACATTCAGTACTTC
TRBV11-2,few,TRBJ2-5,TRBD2,CASSLLSTSGETQYF,TGTGCCAGCAGCTTACTATCTACTAGCGGAGAGACCCAGTACTTC
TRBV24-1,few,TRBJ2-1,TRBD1,CATSDWGTGEYNEQFF,TGTGCCACCAGTGATTGGGGGACAGGGGAGTACAATGAGCAGTTCTTC
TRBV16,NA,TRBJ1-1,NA,CASRSQVSGKVFF,TGTGCCAGCAGGAGCCAAGTTTCAGGAAAGGTTTTCTTT
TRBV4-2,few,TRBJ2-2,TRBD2,CASRQLAGGPDTGELFF,TGTGCCAGCAGGCAGCTAGCGGGGGGGCCGGACACCGGGGAGCTGTTTTTT
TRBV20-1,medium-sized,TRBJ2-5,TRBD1,CSASPSGQGFSKTQYF,TGCAGTGCTAGTCCCTCCGGACAGGGATTTTCGAAGACCCAGTACTTC
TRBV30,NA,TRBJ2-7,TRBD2,CAWSVGGSLNEQYF,TGTGCCTGGAGTGTGGGCGGGAGTTTGAACGAGCAGTACTTC
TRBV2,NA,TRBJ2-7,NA,CASSDLVEGYEQYF,TGTGCCAGCAGTGATTTAGTAGAAGGGTACGAGCAGTACTTC
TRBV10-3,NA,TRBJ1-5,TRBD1,CAISDSGTGYQPQHF,TGTGCCATCAGTGATTCCGGGACAGGGTATCAGCCCCAGCATTTT
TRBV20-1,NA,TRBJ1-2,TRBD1,CSAMGQVFGGYTF,TGCAGTGCTATGGGACAGGTATTTGGAGGCTACACCTTC
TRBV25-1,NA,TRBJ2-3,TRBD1,CASSALTVTGDDTQYF,TGTGCCAGCAGTGCTCTGACGGTTACAGGGGACGATACGCAGTATTTT
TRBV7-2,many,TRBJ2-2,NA,CASIPPAGQTGELFF,TGTGCCAGCATCCCGCCGGCAGGGCAGACCGGGGAGCTGTTTTTT
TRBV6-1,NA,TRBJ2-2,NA,CASSIPPGHGTGELFF,TGTGCCAGCAGTATCCCGCCGGGCCACGGGACCGGGGAGCTGTTTTTT